The 29 T cell receptor beta chains given below trace back to one sample, sequenced in a study of CD8 T cells in ankylosing spondylitis. One entry per CDR3 protein results from TCRdb running MiXCR on the 5' RACE reads. The table includes approximately 60,000 distinct CDR3 sequences, under 7.5% detected once. What was sequenced was synovial fluid, either unsorted or a sorted T cell fraction (not recorded which). These receptors were obtained from a male donor with ankylosing spondylitis.

CDR3 nucleotide sequence: TGTGCTAGCTCGAGACCCCCCTACAATGAGCAGTTCTTC. As protein: CASSRPPYNEQFF. This sequence joins TRBV7-7 and TRBJ2-1; no clear D gene. The CDR3 totals 13 residues. The germline V gene has CDR1 SSHAT and CDR2 FNYEAQ (reference sequence).

A few counts support this clonotype. This chain connects TRBV28 to TRBJ2-5; D could derive from TRBD1 or TRBD2 (5 bases each). CDR1 and CDR2 from the germline V gene are MDHEN and SYDVKM. The V gene lost 8 bases and the J gene lost 1 base, with 14 bases spanning the gap. The CDR3 length is 14 residues. In DNA, the CDR3 is TGTGCCAGCGGGACCCGGGACCGCCAAGAGACCCAGTACTTC. This gives the protein CASGTRDRQETQYF.

This clonotype was detected ten times or more. The gene calls are TRBV7-8 and TRBJ2-6, with TRBD1 matching over 10 bases. The CDR3 is made up of 18 amino acids. V lost 4 bases and J lost 0; bases outside the gene matches: 6. The V gene's germline CDR1 is SGHVS and CDR2 FQNEAQ. CDR3 sequence: CASSSGTGAASGANVLTF. DNA of the CDR3: TGTGCCAGCAGCTCGGGGACAGGGGCTGCCTCTGGGGCCAACGTCCTGACTTTC. Full variable domain (outside the CDR3, taken from reference TRBV7-8 and TRBJ2-6): GAGVSQSPRYKVAKRGQDVALRCDPISGHVSLFWYQQALGQGPEFLTYFQNEAQLDKSGLPSDRFFAERPEGSVSTLKIQRTQQEDSAVYLCASSSGTGAASGANVLTFGAGSRLTVL.

This chain connects TRBV5-1 to TRBJ1-4; D possibly corresponds to TRBD1 (6 bases). This CDR3 is built from 15 residues. Trimming cost V 0 bases and J 5 bases, with 11 bases left between them. Germline assignment: CDR1 SGHRS and CDR2 YFSETQ. The CDR3: CASSLAGGGNEKLFF. CDR3 bases: TGCGCCAGCAGCTTGGCGGGGGGCGGAAATGAAAAACTGTTTTTT.

This clonotype appeared many times. The chain couples TRBV11-2 to TRBJ2-2, with D uncertain. The CDR3 contains 13 residues. The germline V and J ends were trimmed by 5 bases and 6 bases, with 10 bases remaining between them. Per the germline V gene, CDR1 is SGHAT and CDR2 is FQNNGV. The CDR3 DNA follows: TGTGCCAGCAGCCCCAGCCGCTCCGGGGAGCTGTTTTTT. Protein sequence: CASSPSRSGELFF.

This chain uses TRBV5-1 with TRBJ2-5, with 7 bases matching TRBD1. Trimming cost V 7 bases and J 7 bases; bases outside gene matches: 19. The CDR3 extends over 16 amino acids. Germline values: CDR1 SGHRS, CDR2 YFSETQ. CDR3 sequence: CASGHPEHQGDVTQYF. CDR3 DNA sequence: TGCGCCAGCGGACACCCGGAACACCAGGGGGATGTGACCCAGTACTTC.

The V gene is TRBV6-5, the J gene TRBJ1-2; D is perhaps TRBD1 (5 bases). Per germline, CDR1 MNHEY and CDR2 SVGAGI. V was clipped by 3 bases and J by 7 bases, with 12 bases between them. This CDR3 spans 13 amino acids. Here the CDR3 DNA reads TGTGCCAGCAGTTATGAGGGGCGCGGTGGCTACACCTTC. It yields the protein CASSYEGRGGYTF.

In the case of this clonotype: Being one base from a much bigger clone, this may be a read error. The chain joins TRBV28 to TRBJ1-1; TRBD1 is a possible D gene (6 bases). The V and J ends lost 6 bases and 13 bases respectively, with 21 bases between them. CDR1 MDHEN and CDR2 SYDVKM come from the germline V gene. The CDR3 contains 13 residues. The CDR3 protein is CASRTTGLWLVFF. CDR3 nucleotides: TGTGCCAGCAGAACTACAGGGCTGTGGTTAGTTTTCTTT.

This chain uses TRBV2 with TRBJ2-7; tentatively, D is TRBD1 (6 bases). Trimming shortened V by 6 bases and J by 1 base, and 13 bases separated the two germline ends. The CDR3 extends over 14 amino acids. Germline CDR1 SNHLY, CDR2 FYNNEI. In DNA, the CDR3 is TGTGCCAGCAGCCGGGACATTCGTTCCTACGAGCAGTACTTC. It yields the protein CASSRDIRSYEQYF.

This clonotype came up many times. The CDR3 reads CASSLVLGQGPSGGELFF. CDR3 DNA sequence: TGTGCCAGCAGCTTAGTTTTGGGACAGGGACCTTCGGGCGGGGAGCTGTTTTTT. This chain links TRBV11-2 with TRBJ2-2; TRBD1 agrees at 9 bases. Unmatched junction bases numbered 13, after V lost 1 base and J lost 7 bases. CDR3 size: 18 residues. Germline CDR1 SGHAT, CDR2 FQNNGV.

Of note for this clonotype: One base away lies a much larger clone, so this may be a sequencing read error. J is TRBJ1-4 and V is TRBV7-8; D is ambiguous. V was clipped by 5 bases and J by 3 bases, with 13 bases between them. Germline values: CDR1 SGHVS, CDR2 FQNEAQ. The CDR3 has 15 amino acids. The CDR3: CASSPQEASNEKLFF. DNA for the CDR3: TGTGCCAGCAGCCCTCAGGAGGCTTCTAATGAAAAACTGTTTTTT.

This clonotype was counted many times. The CDR3 is CSATGLAVGETQYF. DNA for the CDR3: TGCAGTGCTACGGGACTAGCGGTAGGAGAGACCCAGTACTTC. J is TRBJ2-5 and V is TRBV20-1; TRBD2 matches 11 bases. CDR3 length equals 14 residues. The germline V gene has CDR1 DFQATT and CDR2 SNEGSKA (reference sequence). V lost 4 bases, J lost 4 bases, and 5 bases stayed unmatched.

The sample holds a few counts of this clonotype. The rearrangement uses TRBV27 and TRBJ1-1; D possibly corresponds to TRBD1 (5 bases). The CDR3 is made up of 16 amino acids. V lost 3 bases and J 3 bases, leaving 17 bases between the germline ends. From germline, CDR1 is MNHEY and CDR2 SMNVEV (reference sequence). Here the CDR3 DNA reads TGTGCCAGCAGTTTCGGAGGGGCCGGGCAGGACACTGAAGCTTTCTTT. This translates into CASSFGGAGQDTEAFF.

There are many counts of this clonotype. The chain joins TRBV28 to TRBJ2-7; TRBD2 aligns across 11 bases. V shed 7 bases, J shed 6 bases, and the junction held 14 bases outside the gene matches. This CDR3 has 16 amino acids. Germline V CDR1 and CDR2: MDHEN, SYDVKM. The CDR3 DNA reads TGTGCCAGCACTCTAAGGTCACTAGCGGGAGTTACCGAGCAGTACTTC. Amino acids: CASTLRSLAGVTEQYF. The full variable domain, in which reference TRBV28 and TRBJ2-7 provide the parts outside the CDR3, is DVKVTQSSRYLVKRTGEKVFLECVQDMDHENMFWYRQDPGLGLRLIYFSYDVKMKEKGDIPEGYSVSREKKERFSLILESASTNQTSMYLCASTLRSLAGVTEQYFGPGTRLTVT.

In this sample, this clonotype turned up many times. V and J are TRBV20-1 and TRBJ2-2; 8 positions match TRBD2. The V gene's germline CDR1 is DFQATT and CDR2 SNEGSKA (reference sequence). Trimming at V came to 4 bases and at J to 4 bases, leaving 11 bases not matched to a gene. The CDR3 has 16 residues. The CDR3 reads CSATIPGLGGTGELFF. The CDR3 DNA sequence: TGCAGTGCTACCATCCCGGGACTAGGGGGCACCGGGGAGCTGTTTTTT.

This clonotype has a count of ten or more. The chain recombines TRBV9 with TRBJ2-1; 7 nucleotides align to TRBD2. V trimming: 0 bases; J trimming: 0 bases; junction bases outside the gene matches: 9. CDR3 length: 18 residues. CDR1 is SGDLS, CDR2 YYNGEE, per germline. The CDR3 nucleotides are TGTGCCAGCAGCGTAGCGTCTAGCGGTTTAGGCTCCTACAATGAGCAGTTCTTC. It yields the protein CASSVASSGLGSYNEQFF.

This clonotype was seen only a few times. The chain recombines TRBV19 with TRBJ1-6; D perhaps matches TRBD1 (6 bases). CDR1 and CDR2 from the germline V gene are LNHDA and SQIVND (reference sequence). V lost 4 bases and J lost 7, with 14 bases in between. The CDR3 spans 15 residues. Here the CDR3 DNA reads TGTGCCAGTAGTACAGGGGACATCGGAAATTCACCCCTCCACTTT. It encodes CASSTGDIGNSPLHF.

This clonotype has a handful of counts. This sequence may be a read error, since a much larger clone differs from it by one base. V and J are TRBV12-3 or TRBV12-4 and TRBJ2-1; D may be TRBD2 (6 bases). This CDR3 is built from 13 residues. As DNA, the CDR3 is TGTGCCAGCAGTTTGCGCGGGGCATATGAGCAGTCCTTC. Its protein is CASSLRGAYEQSF.

In its sample, this clonotype is medium-sized. The chain's CDR3 is CASSPGTSGEQFF. CDR3 sequence (DNA): TGCGCCAGCAGCCCCGGGACTAGCGGTGAGCAGTTCTTC. The chain employs TRBV5-1 and TRBJ2-1, with TRBD2 identical over 11 bases. This CDR3 is 13 amino acids long. V lost 4 bases to trimming and J lost 9 bases; unmatched junction nucleotides: 3. The V gene's germline CDR1 is SGHRS and CDR2 YFSETQ. The whole variable domain, remainder taken from reference TRBV5-1 and TRBJ2-1, is KAGVTQTPRYLIKTRGQQVTLSCSPISGHRSVSWYQQTPGQGLQFLFEYFSETQRNKGNFPGRFSGRQFSNSRSEMNVSTLELGDSALYLCASSPGTSGEQFFGPGTRLTVL.

This clonotype was seen more than once but under ten times. The CDR3 protein is CASSETRTYNEQFF. CDR3 in DNA: TGCGCCAGCAGCGAGACTCGCACCTACAATGAGCAGTTCTTC. V gene TRBV5-1 combines with J gene TRBJ2-1, with unresolved D. Germline CDR1 SGHRS, CDR2 YFSETQ. The germline V and J ends were trimmed by 4 bases and 2 bases, with 10 bases remaining between them. The CDR3 sequence is 14 residues long.

At least ten counts were recorded for this clonotype. The gene calls are TRBV6-1 and TRBJ2-6, with no clear D. Germline V lookup: CDR1 MNHNS, CDR2 SASEGT. Trimming took 1 base from V and 9 from J, leaving 13 bases between them. The CDR3 contains 15 residues. The CDR3: CASSEGAGEVNVLTF. CDR3 DNA: TGTGCCAGCAGTGAAGGGGCAGGAGAAGTCAACGTCCTGACTTTC.

This clonotype was seen at least ten times. The chain carries TRBV10-3 and TRBJ2-4; D is tentatively TRBD1 or TRBD2 (6 bases each). CDR3 length: 15 residues. Germline values: CDR1 ENHRY, CDR2 SYGVKD. V was pared by 2 bases and J by 8 bases, with 16 bases between. Here the CDR3 DNA reads TGTGCCATCAGTGAGAGGGGGGCGCCGGTGGACATTCAGTACTTC. Protein product: CAISERGAPVDIQYF.

Only a few counts were recorded for this clonotype. This rearrangement joins TRBV12-3 or TRBV12-4 to TRBJ1-5; D possibly corresponds to TRBD1 (5 bases). The CDR3 is 14 amino acids. V lost 3 bases and J 7 bases, leaving 13 bases between the germline ends. CDR3 bases: TGTGCCAGCAGTTTGGGGGGAATTGGGCAGCCCCAGCATTTT. This gives the protein CASSLGGIGQPQHF.

In this sample, this clonotype turned up many times. The rearrangement uses TRBV2 and TRBJ1-3; no definite D call. Germline lookup yields CDR1 SNHLY and CDR2 FYNNEI. V lost 5 bases, J lost 4 bases, and 9 bases lay in between. This CDR3 has 13 amino acids. CDR3 region: CASSRERGNTIYF. In DNA form, the CDR3 reads TGTGCCAGCAGTCGGGAGCGGGGAAACACCATATATTTT.

This clonotype was picked up a small number of times. This chain joins TRBV10-3 and TRBJ2-2; 7 positions agree with TRBD1. In germline, CDR1 is ENHRY, CDR2 SYGVKD. This CDR3 is built from 13 residues. V dropped 10 bases and J dropped 3; count of bases not matched to a gene: 5. CDR3: CATRGIDTGELFF. CDR3 coding DNA: TGTGCCACCAGGGGGATCGACACCGGGGAGCTGTTTTTT.

This clonotype was counted between two and nine times. The chain links TRBV3-1 to TRBJ1-1; 7 bases map to TRBD1. The CDR3 loop spans 14 amino acids. Germline-derived CDR1 and CDR2 are LGHDT and YNNKEL (reference sequence). The trim removed 3 bases at V and 8 bases at J, leaving 9 bases unmatched. CDR3 in amino acids: CASSQADRTGEAFF. The CDR3 region has the DNA TGTGCCAGCAGCCAGGCGGACAGGACCGGAGAAGCTTTCTTT.

This chain uses TRBV10-2 with TRBJ2-3; D gene ambiguous. The CDR3 has 14 residues. The V end was cut by 2 bases, the J end by 2 bases, with 8 bases between. Germline V gives CDR1 WSHSY, CDR2 SAAADI. CDR3 loop: CASSERVLTDTQYF. DNA for the CDR3: TGCGCCAGCAGTGAGCGGGTACTCACAGATACGCAGTATTTT.

The chain employs TRBV20-1 and TRBJ1-2; 10 nucleotides match TRBD1. Germline loops: CDR1 DFQATT, CDR2 SNEGSKA (reference sequence). The J segment lost 8 bases and the V segment lost 5 bases, leaving 5 bases of the junction unmatched. The CDR3 has 12 residues. The CDR3 nucleotides read TGCAGTGCTGCCGGGACAGGGGAAGGCTACACCTTC. Translation gives CSAAGTGEGYTF.

In this sample, this clonotype turned up a few times. The chain joins TRBV28 to TRBJ2-7; D might be TRBD2 (5 bases). The germline CDR1 and CDR2 sequences are MDHEN and SYDVKM. The CDR3 is 15 amino acids. V was shortened by 3 bases and J by 2 bases, with 14 bases between the two germline ends. DNA for the CDR3: TGTGCCAGCAGTTTCGGGGTCGATACCACCTACGAGCAGTACTTC. It encodes CASSFGVDTTYEQYF.